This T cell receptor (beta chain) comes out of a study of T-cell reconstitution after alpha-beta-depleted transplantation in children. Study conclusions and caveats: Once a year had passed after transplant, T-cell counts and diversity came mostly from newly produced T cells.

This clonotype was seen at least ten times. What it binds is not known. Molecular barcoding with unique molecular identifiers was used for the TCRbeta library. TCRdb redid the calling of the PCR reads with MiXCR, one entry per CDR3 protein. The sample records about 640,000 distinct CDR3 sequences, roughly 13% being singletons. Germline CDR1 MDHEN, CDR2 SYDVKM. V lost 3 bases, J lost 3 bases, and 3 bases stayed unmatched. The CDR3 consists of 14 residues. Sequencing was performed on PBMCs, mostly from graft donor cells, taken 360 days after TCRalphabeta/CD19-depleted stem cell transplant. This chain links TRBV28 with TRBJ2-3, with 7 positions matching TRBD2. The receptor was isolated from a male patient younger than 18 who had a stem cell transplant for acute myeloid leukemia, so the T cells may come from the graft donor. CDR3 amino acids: CASSLGTKTDTQYF. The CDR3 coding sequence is TGTGCCAGCAGTTTGGGGACTAAGACAGATACGCAGTATTTT.